The 31 T cell receptor beta chains presented below share a single source sample, sequenced in a study of cytomegalovirus exposure and HLA in healthy donors (dated by TCRdb to 2016 to 2017). Libraries were constructed by the immunoSEQ multiplex PCR assay. For the multiplex PCR, a mixture combining 60 forward primers for TCR Vbeta segments and 13 reverse primers for TCR Jbeta segments was used. TCRdb mirrors the immuneACCESS table, restricted to in-frame sequences. Some clones are absent from its copies; in checked studies, under half trace to an unresolved V gene, and the reason for the others is unknown. In this sample the table shows under 200,000 clones, 65% to 90% of which occur a single time. Of the sample, over 1.5% is held by the ten largest clones. Sequenced material: PBMCs. The receptor set was obtained from a woman aged 18-30 years in good health and CMV-seronegative.

The rearrangement links TRBV29-1 to TRBJ2-5, with TRBD2 as a possible D gene (5 bases). The better agreement between TRBJ2-7 and the DNA end casts doubt on the J call. Germline CDR1 reads SQVTM; CDR2 reads ANQGSEA. The CDR3 length is 12 residues. The CDR3 reads CSTSEGDYEQYF. The CDR3 coding sequence is TGCAGCACCTCTGAGGGAGACTACGAGCAGTACTTC.

The chain has TRBV6-1 and TRBJ1-1, with 8 bases identical to TRBD1. Germline V gives CDR1 MNHNS, CDR2 SASEGT. The CDR3 is made up of 16 amino acids. Trimming cost V 4 bases and J 4 bases; bases outside gene matches: 11. CDR3 nucleotides: TGTGCCAGCAGTGTCCTAGCAGGGGGCGCGGGCACTGAAGCTTTCTTT. Translated, it gives CASSVLAGGAGTEAFF.

This chain links TRBV2 with TRBJ2-7; D remains ambiguous. Germline CDR1 SNHLY, CDR2 FYNNEI. V lost 1 base to trimming and J lost 9 bases, with 16 bases between them. This CDR3 spans 14 amino acids. CDR3 residues: CASSEGQAFDLQYF. The CDR3 DNA is TGTGCCAGCAGTGAAGGCCAGGCCTTTGATTTGCAGTACTTC.

This chain links TRBV7-6 with TRBJ2-1, with 7 bases aligning to TRBD1. Germline loops: CDR1 SGHVS, CDR2 FNYEAQ. With 5 bases clipped from V and 4 bases from J, the junction kept 8 bases outside the gene matches. The CDR3 has 15 residues. The CDR3 DNA reads TGTGCCAGCAGCCCTCGACAGGGCATTTACAATGAGCAGTTCTTC. It codes for CASSPRQGIYNEQFF.

The rearrangement links TRBV7-9 to TRBJ1-5; D gene ambiguous. The ends were cut back, 5 bases at V and 0 bases at J, with 8 bases in the middle. From germline, CDR1 is SEHNR and CDR2 FQNEAQ (reference sequence). The CDR3 sequence is 14 residues long. The CDR3 sequence: CASSIQDSNQPQHF. CDR3 DNA sequence: TGTGCCAGCAGCATTCAGGATAGCAATCAGCCCCAGCATTTT.

The chain couples TRBV7-2 to TRBJ2-5, with 12 positions matching TRBD2. Trimming at V came to 4 bases and at J to 5 bases, leaving 2 bases not matched to a gene. The germline gives CDR1 SGHTA, CDR2 FQGNSA. The CDR3 consists of 14 residues. The CDR3 sequence: CASSWTSGTETQYF. CDR3 DNA sequence: TGTGCCAGCAGCTGGACTAGCGGGACGGAGACCCAGTACTTC.

J is TRBJ1-4 and V is TRBV19; maybe TRBD1 (5 bases). The CDR3 sequence is 15 residues long. Trimming took off 4 bases at V and 1 base at J, with 10 bases between the two ends. Germline CDR1 is LNHDA and CDR2 is SQIVND (reference sequence). The CDR3 reads CASSTTQGTNEKLFF. The CDR3 nucleotides read TGTGCCAGTAGTACCACGCAGGGAACTAATGAAAAACTGTTTTTT.

The chain is built from TRBV30 and TRBJ1-3; D perhaps matches TRBD1 (5 bases). Germline values: CDR1 GTSNPN, CDR2 SVGIG (reference sequence). Trimming removed 1 base at V and 2 bases at J, with 18 bases between. The CDR3 has 17 residues. CDR3 coding DNA: TGTGCCTGGAGTGCACCATCAGGGATACTGGCTGGAAACACCATATATTTT. Translating gives CAWSAPSGILAGNTIYF.

The chain is built from TRBV28 and TRBJ1-5; TRBD1 matches 9 bases. Germline CDR1 and CDR2: MDHEN and SYDVKM. With 2 bases clipped from V and 5 bases from J, the junction kept 7 bases outside the gene matches. The CDR3 is made up of 16 amino acids. Written as DNA, the CDR3 is TGTGCCAGCAGTTTACACGGACAGGGGTTTTATCAGCCCCAGCATTTT. As protein: CASSLHGQGFYQPQHF.

V and J are TRBV6-5 and TRBJ2-2; 8 nucleotides align to TRBD2. There are 15 residues in the CDR3. V shed 10 bases, J shed 6 bases, and the junction held 13 bases outside the gene matches. Per germline, CDR1 MNHEY and CDR2 SVGAGI. The CDR3 region is CATMGLAGRAGELFF. The CDR3 nucleotides read TGTGCCACAATGGGATTAGCGGGAAGGGCCGGGGAGCTGTTTTTT.

The rearrangement links TRBV2 to TRBJ1-2; D gene ambiguous. V was shortened by 2 bases and J by 0 bases, with 10 bases between the two germline ends. The CDR3 has 15 amino acids. Germline CDR1 reads SNHLY; CDR2 reads FYNNEI. The CDR3 spells CASSESQVANYGYTF. In nucleotides, the CDR3 is TGTGCCAGCAGTGAATCCCAGGTAGCTAACTATGGCTACACCTTC.

The chain is built from TRBV10-3 and TRBJ2-5; D possibly corresponds to TRBD1 (6 bases). CDR3 size: 12 residues. Trimming took 11 bases from V and 5 from J, leaving 15 bases between them. In germline, CDR1 is ENHRY, CDR2 SYGVKD. CDR3 region: CAVAGAEETQYF. As DNA, the CDR3 is TGTGCCGTCGCAGGGGCGGAGGAGACCCAGTACTTC.

This clone was recorded once. This chain connects TRBV6-5 to TRBJ1-4; no reliable D call. CDR1 MNHEY and CDR2 SVGAGI come from the germline V gene. Trimming cost V 0 bases and J 4 bases, with 9 bases left between them. The CDR3 contains 15 residues. As DNA, the CDR3 is TGTGCCAGCAGTTACTCGAGGGTGGATAATGAAAAACTGTTTTTT. This translates into CASSYSRVDNEKLFF.

The J gene is TRBJ1-4, the V gene TRBV28; TRBD1 is a possible D gene (5 bases). Germline loops: CDR1 MDHEN, CDR2 SYDVKM. This CDR3 has 14 residues. The V end was cut by 4 bases, the J end by 8 bases, with 14 bases between. The CDR3 nucleotides read TGTGCCAGCAGTTACAGGACATTAGGCGAAAAACTGTTTTTT. This codes for CASSYRTLGEKLFF. Together with reference TRBV28 and TRBJ1-4, the CDR3 gives the full variable domain: DVKVTQSSRYLVKRTGEKVFLECVQDMDHENMFWYRQDPGLGLRLIYFSYDVKMKEKGDIPEGYSVSREKKERFSLILESASTNQTSMYLCASSYRTLGEKLFFGSGTQLSVL.

There are a few counts of this clone. The rearrangement joins TRBV5-1 to TRBJ1-4; TRBD1 might be the D (6 bases). This CDR3 is built from 15 residues. V was clipped by 0 bases and J by 1 base, with 7 bases between them. Germline assignment: CDR1 SGHRS and CDR2 YFSETQ. CDR3 nucleotide sequence: TGCGCCAGCAGCTTGGGCAGGGGAACTAATGAAAAACTGTTTTTT. It specifies CASSLGRGTNEKLFF.

Remarks on this clone: Compared with germline, one end of the junction differs, possibly owing to a read error. The V call is TRBV9, the J call TRBJ1-3; D perhaps matches TRBD1 (6 bases). Germline assignment: CDR1 SGDLS and CDR2 YYNGEE. This CDR3 has 16 amino acids. The CDR3 nucleotides read TGTGCCAGCAGCCCACACGGGGGGGCAGCTGGAGACACCATATATTTT. It codes for CASSPHGGAAGDTIYF.

This rearrangement joins TRBV27 to TRBJ2-7, with a possible D match to TRBD2 (6 bases). The germline gives CDR1 MNHEY, CDR2 SMNVEV (reference sequence). The CDR3 has 14 residues. V lost 2 bases and J 7 bases, leaving 15 bases between the germline ends. This CDR3 reads CASSLGGFPQEQYF. The CDR3 nucleotides read TGTGCCAGCAGTTTAGGGGGGTTCCCCCAAGAGCAGTACTTC.

The chain employs TRBV27 and TRBJ2-1; 9 bases fit TRBD2. Per the germline V gene, CDR1 is MNHEY and CDR2 is SMNVEV (reference sequence). The CDR3 totals 15 residues. Unmatched junction bases numbered 9, after V lost 4 bases and J lost 8 bases. The CDR3 DNA sequence: TGTGCCAGCAGTTATTCTCCTAGCGGGAACGATGAGCAGTTCTTC. This gives the protein CASSYSPSGNDEQFF.

The chain employs TRBV2 and TRBJ2-1; no definite D call. With 2 bases removed from V and 0 bases from J, the gap between germline ends came to 8 bases. The V gene's germline CDR1 is SNHLY and CDR2 FYNNEI. There are 15 residues in the CDR3. As DNA, the CDR3 is TGTGCCAGCAGTGAACTGGAGAGCTCCTACAATGAGCAGTTCTTC. Amino acid sequence: CASSELESSYNEQFF.

The chain recombines TRBV7-2 with TRBJ2-7, with a weak D call TRBD2 (6 bases). CDR3 size: 14 residues. The germline V and J ends were trimmed by 3 bases and 2 bases, with 11 bases remaining between them. CDR1 and CDR2 from the germline V gene are SGHTA and FQGNSA. The CDR3 bases are TGTGCCAGCAGCTTGGAGGGACCCGCCTACGAGCAGTACTTC. This codes for CASSLEGPAYEQYF.

V gene TRBV7-2 combines with J gene TRBJ1-2, with D tentatively TRBD1 (5 bases). This CDR3 has 14 residues. Germline CDR1 reads SGHTA; CDR2 reads FQGNSA. V was shortened by 3 bases and J by 7 bases, with 15 bases between the two germline ends. CDR3 protein: CASSFGQGPLGYTF. The CDR3 nucleotides are TGTGCCAGCAGCTTCGGGCAGGGCCCCCTTGGCTACACCTTC. Variable domain in full (rest from reference TRBV7-2 and TRBJ1-2): GAGVSQSPSNKVTEKGKDVELRCDPISGHTALYWYRQSLGQGLEFLIYFQGNSAPDKSGLPSDRFSAERTGGSVSTLTIQRTQQEDSAVYLCASSFGQGPLGYTFGSGTRLTVV.

The J gene is TRBJ1-5, the V gene TRBV28; no reliable D call. Germline V gene lookup returns CDR1 MDHEN and CDR2 SYDVKM. Trimming took off 6 bases at V and 0 bases at J, with 24 bases between the two ends. The length of the CDR3 is 19 residues. CDR3 region: CASRVRWAYLSYSNQPQHF. Here the CDR3 DNA reads TGTGCCAGCAGGGTTAGGTGGGCCTACCTCTCTTATAGCAATCAGCCCCAGCATTTT.

The chain couples TRBV30 to TRBJ1-2, with D hard to call. Germline V CDR1 and CDR2: GTSNPN, SVGIG (reference sequence). V lost 2 bases to trimming and J lost 5 bases, with 15 bases between them. The CDR3 length is 14 residues. The CDR3 nucleotides read TGTGCCTGGAGTTCGACTTTCGACCCTTATGGCTACACCTTC. Its protein product is CAWSSTFDPYGYTF.

CDR3 sequence: CASSHKRGGEQYF. In nucleotides, the CDR3 is TGCGCCAGCAGCCATAAGCGGGGTGGCGAGCAGTACTTC. The chain recombines TRBV4-1 with TRBJ2-5; 7 bases line up with TRBD2. The closer fit of TRBJ2-7 to the DNA end suggests the J call may be wrong. The CDR3 has 13 amino acids. Germline assignment: CDR1 MGHRA and CDR2 YSYEKL.

V and J are TRBV2 and TRBJ2-2, with TRBD1 as a possible D gene (5 bases). V shed 6 bases and J shed 4 bases, with 12 bases lying between them. The length of the CDR3 is 14 residues. Germline V CDR1 and CDR2: SNHLY, FYNNEI. This chain's CDR3 is CASSPGYSTGELFF. The CDR3, as DNA: TGTGCCAGCAGCCCAGGGTACAGCACCGGGGAGCTGTTTTTT.

This sequence joins TRBV11-2 and TRBJ1-1, with D hard to call. The V gene's germline CDR1 is SGHAT and CDR2 FQNNGV. Trimming stripped 0 bases from V and 5 bases from J, with 10 bases between. The CDR3 extends over 14 amino acids. Here the CDR3 reads CASSLEARKTEAFF. The CDR3 DNA sequence: TGTGCCAGCAGCTTAGAAGCCCGAAAGACTGAAGCTTTCTTT.

The rearrangement uses TRBV14 and TRBJ2-3; 11 bases line up with TRBD2. This CDR3 comprises 16 residues. Germline lookup yields CDR1 SGHDN and CDR2 FVKESK. J lost 6 bases, V lost 4 bases, and 9 bases had no gene match. The CDR3 loop is CASSRLLAGVTDTQYF. CDR3 nucleotides: TGTGCCAGCAGCCGGTTACTAGCGGGAGTCACTGATACGCAGTATTTT.

The count of this clone is one. The V gene is TRBV6-5, the J gene TRBJ1-6; no firm D call. Germline V lookup: CDR1 MNHEY, CDR2 SVGAGI. This CDR3 region has 15 residues. V was clipped by 5 bases and J by 8 bases, with 16 bases between them. CDR3 sequence: CASSPGGGYDSPLHF. DNA of the CDR3: TGTGCCAGCAGTCCCGGCGGAGGGTATGATTCACCCCTCCACTTT.

The chain recombines TRBV6-6 with TRBJ2-1; D might be TRBD1 (5 bases). This CDR3 comprises 13 residues. V was shortened by 7 bases and J by 1 base, with 8 bases between the two germline ends. Germline V gene lookup returns CDR1 MNHNY and CDR2 SVGAGI (reference sequence). Here the CDR3 reads CASNKGSYNEQFF. CDR3 nucleotide sequence: TGTGCCAGCAACAAGGGGTCCTACAATGAGCAGTTCTTC.

This chain joins TRBV10-3 and TRBJ1-5, with D tentatively TRBD1 (6 bases). The CDR3 length is 15 residues. Looked up from germline, CDR1 is ENHRY and CDR2 is SYGVKD. V lost 9 bases, J lost 0 bases, and 15 bases lay in between. The CDR3 is CAIRRGGDSNQPQHF. CDR3 in DNA: TGTGCCATTCGTCGAGGGGGAGATAGCAATCAGCCCCAGCATTTT.

The genes are TRBV6-4 and TRBJ2-7, with TRBD2 as a possible D gene (6 bases). This CDR3 is 16 amino acids long. Germline V gene lookup returns CDR1 MRHNA and CDR2 SNTAGT. Trimming pared 2 bases from V and 3 bases from J, leaving 17 bases between. The DNA for the CDR3 is TGTGCCAGCAGTGACGGGGGGAATGCGTTCATCTACGAGCAGTACTTC. Its protein product is CASSDGGNAFIYEQYF.